This entry concerns a single TCR beta chain. The antigen remains undetermined. Method: immunoSEQ multiplex PCR; TCRdb's copy keeps in-frame clones and lacks some. The sample carries about 1.4 million clones, around 97% recorded once. These data are taken from a study of shared clonotypes between healthy human individuals. Overall study results and limits: Several donors held about 5% of naive CD4 clonotypes in common.

The TCR comes from a man aged 25-40 years in good health. The specimen sequenced was naive CD4+ T cells sorted from blood. Subset in this sample: CD45RA+ positively selected.

This chain's CDR3 is CASSFVAGASTDTQYF. The CDR3 DNA follows: TGCGCCAGCAGCTTCGTAGCCGGGGCTAGCACAGATACGCAGTATTTT. The chain recombines TRBV5-1 with TRBJ2-3; D tentatively fits TRBD1 or TRBD2 (5 bases each). The V end was cut by 2 bases, the J end by 0 bases, with 13 bases between. This CDR3 has 16 amino acids. Germline CDR1 reads SGHRS; CDR2 reads YFSETQ.